Described below is a single T cell receptor (beta chain) sequence and its context. Germline lookup yields CDR1 SQVTM and CDR2 ANQGSEA. The V end was cut by 4 bases, the J end by 6 bases, with 12 bases between. The CDR3 is made up of 12 amino acids. Sequencing used immunoSEQ multiplex PCR; TCRdb keeps in-frame clones, though not all of them. This sample has approximately 260,000 clones; under 90% occur once, and the top ten carry roughly 2.1%. The data were taken from a study of blood T cell repertoires in COVID-19. The genes are TRBV29-1 and TRBJ1-1; a possible D gene is TRBD1 (6 bases). The TCR originated in a man between 45 and 60 years old with acute or convalescent COVID-19. Sequencing input: peripheral blood. The CDR3 region has the DNA TGCAGCGTTGTACAGGGTGAGCCTGAAGCTTTCTTT. Translating gives CSVVQGEPEAFF.